The 15 T cell receptor beta chains listed next were all sequenced from one sample in a study of neurological immune-mediated disorders. Time point of the sample: longitudinal time-point 2. TCRdb used MiXCR to reprocess the 5' RACE reads, holding one entry per CDR3 protein. The sample records about 49,000 distinct CDR3 sequences, roughly 13% being singletons. Sequencing was performed on PBMCs. The receptors were sampled from a male donor with HTLV-1-associated myelopathy (HAM/TSP).

Many counts were recorded for this clonotype. The V and J genes are TRBV5-1 and TRBJ1-6; TRBD1 aligns across 7 bases. Trimming took 4 bases from V and 7 from J; bases not matched to a gene: 11. Per the germline V gene, CDR1 is SGHRS and CDR2 is YFSETQ. This CDR3 region has 16 residues. CDR3 sequence: CASSAQTGTVNSPLHF. As DNA, the CDR3 is TGCGCCAGCAGCGCCCAGACCGGGACAGTGAATTCACCCCTCCACTTT.

This clonotype was counted at least ten times. The chain links TRBV24-1 to TRBJ2-4, with TRBD1 identical over 7 bases. Germline CDR1 reads KGHDR; CDR2 reads SFDVKD. The CDR3 length is 12 residues. V dropped 5 bases and J dropped 8; count of bases not matched to a gene: 2. The CDR3 sequence: CATSVQGDIQYF. The CDR3 DNA is TGTGCCACCAGTGTGCAGGGGGACATTCAGTACTTC.

This clonotype was seen at least ten times. The J gene is TRBJ2-1, the V gene TRBV20-1; D ambiguous. The V and J ends lost 3 bases and 3 bases respectively, with 15 bases between them. Germline V gene lookup returns CDR1 DFQATT and CDR2 SNEGSKA (reference sequence). CDR3 length equals 15 residues. CDR3 nucleotides: TGCAGTGCTAGCGGTGCGTTCGGTGGCTACAATGAGCAGTTCTTC. It specifies CSASGAFGGYNEQFF.

This clonotype was seen repeatedly, ten times or more. The chain is built from TRBV10-1 and TRBJ2-3; no definite D call. The CDR3 length is 11 residues. Germline V gene lookup returns CDR1 WNHNN and CDR2 SYGVQD (reference sequence). V shed 2 bases and J shed 6 bases, with 3 bases lying between them. The CDR3 sequence: CASSELDTQYF. Here the CDR3 DNA reads TGCGCCAGCAGTGAGCTGGATACGCAGTATTTT.

The rearrangement links TRBV3-1 to TRBJ1-1; 7 bases fit TRBD1. V lost 1 base and J lost 7; bases outside the gene matches: 27. CDR1 LGHDT and CDR2 YNNKEL come from the germline V gene (reference sequence). The CDR3 contains 21 residues. The CDR3 here is CASSQANSNTGTGVRSIEAFF. The CDR3 nucleotides are TGTGCCAGCAGCCAAGCCAACTCAAATACCGGTACAGGGGTGAGGTCAATTGAAGCTTTCTTT.

Many counts were recorded for this clonotype. V is TRBV6-2 or TRBV6-3 and J is TRBJ2-5; 9 bases match TRBD1. The V gene end was trimmed by 1 base and the J gene end by 7 bases; junction bases not matched to a gene: 7. The germline gives CDR1 MNHEY, CDR2 SVGEGT. This CDR3 spans 15 amino acids. The chain's CDR3 is CASSYFRTGEGTQYF. As DNA, the CDR3 is TGTGCCAGCAGTTACTTTCGGACAGGGGAAGGGACCCAGTACTTC.

This clonotype was recorded many times. The chain uses TRBV6-5 and TRBJ2-7, with TRBD1 matching 10 bases. CDR1 and CDR2 from the germline V gene are MNHEY and SVGAGI. The junction had 8 bases not matched to a gene; V was cut back by 2 bases and J by 7 bases. The CDR3 sequence is 15 residues long. For the CDR3, the DNA is TGTGCCAGCAGTTACGGGGGGACAGGGGCGTGGGAGCAGTACTTC. Its translation is CASSYGGTGAWEQYF.

This clonotype appeared many times. The gene calls are TRBV24-1 and TRBJ1-6; D call uncertain. The CDR3 covers 14 residues. Trimming removed 2 bases at V and 6 bases at J, with 7 bases between. Per germline, CDR1 KGHDR and CDR2 SFDVKD. CDR3 DNA: TGTGCCACCAGTGATTCCGCAGCTAATTCACCCCTCCACTTT. This gives the protein CATSDSAANSPLHF.

This sequence joins TRBV6-5 and TRBJ1-1; 7 bases are a match to TRBD1. CDR1 MNHEY and CDR2 SVGAGI come from the germline V gene. This CDR3 contains 13 residues. This CDR3 reads CPSRKSGGTEAFF. In DNA, the CDR3 is TGTCCGAGCAGGAAATCAGGGGGCACTGAAGCTTTCTTT.

Details on this clonotype: No DNA is shown, since the ends of the CDR3 on it are uncertain; the CDR3 is the one TCRdb lists. The chain recombines TRBV7-6 with TRBJ1-4; the table's D gene call, TRBD1, was not cross checked with the DNA. Ends included, the CDR3 has 20 residues. CDR1 and CDR2 from the germline V gene are SGHVS and FNYEAQ. This CDR3 is CASSFYICSAPDRAGEKLFF.

The chain combines TRBV20-1 with TRBJ2-1; maybe TRBD1 (6 bases). The CDR3 has 13 residues. Germline-derived CDR1 and CDR2 are DFQATT and SNEGSKA (reference sequence). In DNA, the CDR3 is TGCGGGGAGAGGGGGACCTCGGGCAATGAGCAGTTCTTC. Protein product: CGERGTSGNEQFF.

At least ten counts were recorded for this clonotype. The genes are TRBV6-1 and TRBJ1-3; D ambiguous. Germline lookup yields CDR1 MNHNS and CDR2 SASEGT. This CDR3 has 16 residues. Deletions cut 7 bases from V and 0 bases from J, with 16 bases between. CDR3 in DNA: TGTGCCAGCACCGCGACTGTGAGAGCCTCTGGAAACACCATATATTTT. This gives the protein CASTATVRASGNTIYF.

About this clonotype itself: Compared with germline, one end of the junction differs, possibly owing to a read error. This chain links TRBV5-4 with TRBJ1-3; D is possibly TRBD1 (6 bases). Germline lookup yields CDR1 SGHNT and CDR2 YYREEE (reference sequence). CDR3 length: 14 amino acids. The CDR3 is CDSTLQGGGNTIYF. CDR3 nucleotide sequence: TGTGACAGCACCCTACAGGGAGGTGGAAACACCATATATTTT.

This clonotype was seen at least ten times. The chain couples TRBV5-5 to TRBJ2-4; 8 bases are a match to TRBD1. Looked up from germline, CDR1 is SGHKS and CDR2 is YYEKEE (reference sequence). The CDR3 totals 16 residues. J lost 8 bases, V lost 0 bases, and 10 bases had no gene match. CDR3 DNA: TGTGCCAGCAGCTTGGAGTTTTTCGGACAGGGAGACATTCAGTACTTC. Amino acid sequence: CASSLEFFGQGDIQYF.

On this clonotype itself: This likely comes from a read error, as the CDR3 has no conserved phenylalanine or tryptophan at its end. Written as DNA, the CDR3 is TGCAGCGTGTCCGAGCGGGACAAGAACACCGGGGAGCTGTTTTTA. Protein sequence: CSVSERDKNTGELFL. The chain employs TRBV29-1 and TRBJ2-2, with TRBD2 as a possible D gene (7 bases). This CDR3 is built from 15 residues. The V and J ends lost 6 bases and 1 base respectively, with 15 bases between them. Germline CDR1 reads SQVTM; CDR2 reads ANQGSEA.